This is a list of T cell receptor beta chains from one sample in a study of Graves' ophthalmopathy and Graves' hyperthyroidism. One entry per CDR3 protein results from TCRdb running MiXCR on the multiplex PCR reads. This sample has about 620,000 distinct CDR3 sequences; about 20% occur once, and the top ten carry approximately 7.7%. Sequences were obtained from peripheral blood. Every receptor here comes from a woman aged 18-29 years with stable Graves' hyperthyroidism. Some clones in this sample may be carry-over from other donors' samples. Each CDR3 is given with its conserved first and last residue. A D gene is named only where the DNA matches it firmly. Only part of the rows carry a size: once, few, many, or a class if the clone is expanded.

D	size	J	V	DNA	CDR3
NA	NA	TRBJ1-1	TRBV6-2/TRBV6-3	TGTGCCAGCAGTTCCCCAGACAGAGGGCACATTGAAGCTTTCTTT	CASSSPDRGHIEAFF
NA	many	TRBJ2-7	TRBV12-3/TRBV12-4	TGTGCCAGCAGTCCGCGGGGCAGGGAATACGAGCAGTACTTC	CASSPRGREYEQYF
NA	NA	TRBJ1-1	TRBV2	TGTGCCAGCACCCCGGACAGAGAGGGAAAGATGACTGAAGCTTTCTTT	CASTPDREGKMTEAFF
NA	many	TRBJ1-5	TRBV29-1	TGCAGCGTTGAGGGATTCGGCCAGCCCCAGCATTTT	CSVEGFGQPQHF
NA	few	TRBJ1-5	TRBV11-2	TGTGCCAGCAGAGGTGTTCAGCTTAGAGGCGGGGAGAATCAGCCCCAGCATTTT	CASRGVQLRGGENQPQHF
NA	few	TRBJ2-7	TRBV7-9	TGTGCCAGCAGCTTAGAGGCAGGGGAGACCTACGAGCAGTACTTC	CASSLEAGETYEQYF
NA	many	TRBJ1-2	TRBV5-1	TGCGCCAGCAGCTTGGGGACAACTAACTATGGCTACACCTTC	CASSLGTTNYGYTF
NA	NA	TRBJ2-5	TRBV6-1	TGTGCCAGCAGTCCCTTGGATGTCGAGACCCAGTACTTC	CASSPLDVETQYF
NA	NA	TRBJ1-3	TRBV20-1	TGCAGTGCATCTCGAGGCGCGGAGCTCTTCGGAAACACCATATATTTT	CSASRGAELFGNTIYF
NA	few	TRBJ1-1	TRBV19	TGTGCCAGTAGTAACAGGATGCAGGGAGAAGCTTTCTTT	CASSNRMQGEAFF
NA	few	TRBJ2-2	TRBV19	TGTGCCAGTAGTTGGATGGAGGAACGGGGGAGGTGGACCGGGGAGCTGTTTTTT	CASSWMEERGRWTGELFF
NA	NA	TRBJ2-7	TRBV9	TGTGCCAGCAGCGCCACCGGGACTCAGACCTACGAGCAGTACTTC	CASSATGTQTYEQYF
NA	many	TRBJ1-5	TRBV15	TGTGCCACCAGCAAACAGGATCAGCCCCAGCATTTT	CATSKQDQPQHF
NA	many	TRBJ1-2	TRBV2	TGTGCCAGCAGCGGGGTGCGGGGTCCGGCTAACTATGGCTACACCTTC	CASSGVRGPANYGYTF
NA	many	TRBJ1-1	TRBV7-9	TGTGCCAGCAGCTTACGGGCGGGTTCGCATGAAGCTTTCTTT	CASSLRAGSHEAFF
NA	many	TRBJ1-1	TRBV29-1	TGCAGCGACGGACGGGCTGAAGCTTTCTTT	CSDGRAEAFF
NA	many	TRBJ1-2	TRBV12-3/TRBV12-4	TGTGCCAGCAGGCAAAGTGGACATCGTCAAAACTATGGCTACACCTTC	CASRQSGHRQNYGYTF
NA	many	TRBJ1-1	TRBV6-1	TGTGCCAGCACCCTGGGGGGTTTCGGCGCTGAAGCTTTCTTT	CASTLGGFGAEAFF
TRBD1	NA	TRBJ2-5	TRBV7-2	TGTGCCAGCAGCCGCCGACAGGGGGATTCCGCGTACTTC	CASSRRQGDSAYF
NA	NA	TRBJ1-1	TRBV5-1	TGCGCCAGCAGCTCGGGGGTTAAAAACACTGAAGCTTTCTTT	CASSSGVKNTEAFF
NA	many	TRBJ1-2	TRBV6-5	TGTGCCAGCACCACCGGCGTCAGCTTGACAAACTATGGCTACACCTTC	CASTTGVSLTNYGYTF
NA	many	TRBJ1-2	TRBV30	TGTGCCTGGAGGAGCATGGGGGGCTATGGCTACACCTTC	CAWRSMGGYGYTF
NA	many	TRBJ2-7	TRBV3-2	TGTGCCAGCAGCCTAGCTGGACTAGCGGTACACGAGCAGTACTTC	CASSLAGLAVHEQYF
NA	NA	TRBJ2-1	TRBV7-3	TGTGCCAGCAGCTCCGGTGGCTACAATGAGCAGTTCTTC	CASSSGGYNEQFF
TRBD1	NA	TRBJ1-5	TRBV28	TGTGCCAGCAGCGTCCAGGGGGACTACAATCAGCCCCAGCATTTT	CASSVQGDYNQPQHF
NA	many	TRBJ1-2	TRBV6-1	TGTGCCAGCAGTGAAGGGGGTAGGATCTATGGCTACACCTTC	CASSEGGRIYGYTF
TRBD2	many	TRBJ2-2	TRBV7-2	TGTGCCAGCAGCTTAGGAGTAGCGGGGTTCGGGGAGCTGTTTTTT	CASSLGVAGFGELFF
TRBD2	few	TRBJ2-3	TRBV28	TGTGCCAGCGCCTTAGTTAGCGGGAGGAGCTCAGATACGCAGTATTTT	CASALVSGRSSDTQYF
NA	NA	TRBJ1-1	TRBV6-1	TGTGCCAGCAGTCAGACTCAGAACACTGAAGCTTTCTTT	CASSQTQNTEAFF
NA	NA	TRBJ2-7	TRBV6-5	TGTGCCAGCAGTTACTCCGGGGCCGGGGGTACCTACGAGCAGTACTTC	CASSYSGAGGTYEQYF
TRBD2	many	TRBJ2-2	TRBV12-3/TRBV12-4	TGTGCCAGCAGCCTTACTAATAGCGGGAGGGGGATCGGGGAGCTGTTTTTT	CASSLTNSGRGIGELFF
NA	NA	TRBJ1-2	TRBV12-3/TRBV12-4	TGTGCCAGCAGTGCCGCAGGGTCTCACGGCTACACCTTC	CASSAAGSHGYTF
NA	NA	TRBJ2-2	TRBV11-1	TGTGCCAGCAGCTCCCCGCCTTGGGGGCTGTTTTTT	CASSSPPWGLFF
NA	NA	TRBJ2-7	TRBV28	TGTGCCAGCAGCGACCCGGGTTACTCCTACGAGCAGTACTTC	CASSDPGYSYEQYF
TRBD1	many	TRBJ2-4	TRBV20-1	TGCAGTCCTAGTCCTCCGGGACAGAAAAACATTCAGTACTTC	CSPSPPGQKNIQYF
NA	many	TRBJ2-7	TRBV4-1	TGCGCCAGCAGCCAGGGAGACAGCTCCTACGAGCAGTACTTC	CASSQGDSSYEQYF
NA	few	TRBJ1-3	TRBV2	TGTGCCAGCAGGCGGTCGGGTGGAAACACCATATATTTT	CASRRSGGNTIYF
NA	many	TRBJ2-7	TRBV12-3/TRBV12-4	TGTGCCAGCAGTTTATTTTGGGGTACGAACGAGCAGTACTTC	CASSLFWGTNEQYF
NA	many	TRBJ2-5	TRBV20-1	TGCAGTGCAATGACTGGAATCCAAGAGACCCAGTACTTC	CSAMTGIQETQYF
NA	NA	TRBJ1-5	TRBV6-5	TGTGCCAGCAGTTACAAAGCGGGGGGAGGTCAGCCCCAGCATTTT	CASSYKAGGGQPQHF
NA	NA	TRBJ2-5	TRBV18	TGTGCCAGTTCACCAATACAGCCCAACAATAAAGAGACCCAGTACTTC	CASSPIQPNNKETQYF
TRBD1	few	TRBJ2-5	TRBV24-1	TGTGCCACCAGTGATTCACCCAACAGGGGGCAAGAGACCCAGTACTTC	CATSDSPNRGQETQYF
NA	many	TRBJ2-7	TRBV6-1	TGTGCCAGCAGTGGGCCCTACCAGGGTATATCGTACGAGCAGTACTTC	CASSGPYQGISYEQYF
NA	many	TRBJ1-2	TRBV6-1	TGTGCCAGCAGCACAGATCCGGGTGGCTACACCTTC	CASSTDPGGYTF
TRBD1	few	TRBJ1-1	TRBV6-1	TGTGCCAGCAGCGGTGACAGGGGAGTGGTTCTAAACACTGAAGCTTTCTTT	CASSGDRGVVLNTEAFF
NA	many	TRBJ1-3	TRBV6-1	TGTGCCACCCGCCTTGGAAACACCATATATTTT	CATRLGNTIYF
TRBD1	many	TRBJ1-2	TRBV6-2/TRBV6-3	TGTGCCAGCACCCGACGGCCAGTCCGACAGGGTATCGGAAATGGCTACACCTTC	CASTRRPVRQGIGNGYTF
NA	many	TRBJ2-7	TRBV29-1	TGCAGCGTTGAGGGGCAGATCCCCTACGAGCAGTACTTC	CSVEGQIPYEQYF
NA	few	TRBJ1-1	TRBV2	TGTGCCAGCAGAAGGGAGGGAGGGTTCACTGAAGCTTTCTTT	CASRREGGFTEAFF
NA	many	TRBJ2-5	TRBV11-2	TGTGCCAGCAGCCTCCGACCTGTGGAGACCCAGTACTTC	CASSLRPVETQYF
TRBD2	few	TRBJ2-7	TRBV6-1	TGTGCCAGCAGCTGGACTAGCGTCTACGAGCAGTACTTC	CASSWTSVYEQYF
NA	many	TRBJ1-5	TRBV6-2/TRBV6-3	TGTGCCAGCAGTTATACTGGCCATAGCAATCAGCCCCAGCATTTT	CASSYTGHSNQPQHF
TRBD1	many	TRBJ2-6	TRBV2	TGTGCCAGCAGAACAGGGGTTTCTGGGGCCAACGTCCTGACTTTC	CASRTGVSGANVLTF
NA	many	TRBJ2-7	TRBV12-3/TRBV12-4	TGTGCCAGCAGCTCCGGCTCGACGAATTCCTACGAGCAGTACTTC	CASSSGSTNSYEQYF
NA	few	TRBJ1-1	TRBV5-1	TGCGCCAGCAGCCTAGACCACATAGTGGTGAACACTGAAGCTTTCTTT	CASSLDHIVVNTEAFF
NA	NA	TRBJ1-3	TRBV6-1	TGTGCCAGCCAGACTGCGAACTCTGGAAACACCATATATTTT	CASQTANSGNTIYF